This TCR beta chain was profiled in a study of long-term antiretroviral therapy in people with HIV. Regarding the study as a whole: Pre-ART expanded TRB clones stayed dominant throughout, though often decreasing after ART.

Comment on this clone: Its antigen is undetermined.

V dropped 5 bases and J dropped 3 bases, with 16 bases sitting between them. The CDR3 consists of 15 residues. Germline CDR1 reads SGHTA; CDR2 reads FQGNSA. Version v3.0 of the immunoSEQ assay ran at survey level. TCRdb's copy holds only in-frame clones and misses some; the assay was immunoSEQ multiplex PCR. Among around 12,000 clones listed, over 70% were seen once. The TCR comes from a woman between 35 and 50 years old with HIV. The sequenced sample was unsorted PBMCs, obtained 0.8 years before starting antiretroviral therapy. The chain has TRBV7-2 and TRBJ2-5; tentatively, D is TRBD2 (6 bases). As DNA, the CDR3 is TGTGCCAGCAGCCCTGGGGACTGGGTAAAAGAGACCCAGTACTTC. It yields the protein CASSPGDWVKETQYF.